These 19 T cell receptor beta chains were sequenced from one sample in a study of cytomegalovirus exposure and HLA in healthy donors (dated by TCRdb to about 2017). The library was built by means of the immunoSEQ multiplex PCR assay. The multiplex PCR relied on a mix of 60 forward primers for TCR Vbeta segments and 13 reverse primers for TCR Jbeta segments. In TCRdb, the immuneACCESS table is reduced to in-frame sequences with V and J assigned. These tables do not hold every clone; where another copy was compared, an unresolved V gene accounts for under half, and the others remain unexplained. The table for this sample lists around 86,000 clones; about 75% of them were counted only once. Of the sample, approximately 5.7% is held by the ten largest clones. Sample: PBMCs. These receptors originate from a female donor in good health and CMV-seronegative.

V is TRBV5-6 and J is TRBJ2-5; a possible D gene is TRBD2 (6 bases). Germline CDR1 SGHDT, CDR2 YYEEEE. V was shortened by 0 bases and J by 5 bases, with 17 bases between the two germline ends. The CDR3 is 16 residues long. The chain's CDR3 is CASSLDSRGGWETQYF. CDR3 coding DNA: TGTGCCAGCAGCTTGGATAGTAGGGGAGGATGGGAGACCCAGTACTTC.

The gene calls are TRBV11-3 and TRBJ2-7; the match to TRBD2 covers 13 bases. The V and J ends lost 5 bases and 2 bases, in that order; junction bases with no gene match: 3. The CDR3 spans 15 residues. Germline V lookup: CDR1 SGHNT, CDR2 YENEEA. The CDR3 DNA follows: TGTGCCAGCAGCAAAGGACTAGCGGGAGCCTACGAGCAGTACTTC. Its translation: CASSKGLAGAYEQYF.

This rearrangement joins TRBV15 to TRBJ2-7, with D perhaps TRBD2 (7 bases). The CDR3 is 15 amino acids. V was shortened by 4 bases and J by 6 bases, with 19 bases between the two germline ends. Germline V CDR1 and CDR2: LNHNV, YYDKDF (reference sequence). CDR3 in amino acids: CATSIEQGGIGEQYF. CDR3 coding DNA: TGTGCCACCAGCATTGAACAGGGAGGGATCGGCGAGCAGTACTTC.

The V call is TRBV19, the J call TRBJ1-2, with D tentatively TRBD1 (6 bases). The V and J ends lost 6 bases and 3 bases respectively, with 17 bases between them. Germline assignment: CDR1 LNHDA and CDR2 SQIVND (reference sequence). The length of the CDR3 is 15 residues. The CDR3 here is CASSLYDRKYYGYTF. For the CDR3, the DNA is TGTGCCAGTAGCTTATACGACAGGAAGTACTATGGCTACACCTTC.

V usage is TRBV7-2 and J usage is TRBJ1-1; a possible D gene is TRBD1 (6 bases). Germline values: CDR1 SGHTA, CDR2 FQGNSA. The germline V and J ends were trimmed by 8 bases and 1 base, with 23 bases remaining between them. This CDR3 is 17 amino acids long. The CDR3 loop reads CASSLYWGGPRNTEAFF. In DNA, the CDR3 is TGTGCCAGCTCTCTATATTGGGGGGGGCCGAGGAACACTGAAGCTTTCTTT.

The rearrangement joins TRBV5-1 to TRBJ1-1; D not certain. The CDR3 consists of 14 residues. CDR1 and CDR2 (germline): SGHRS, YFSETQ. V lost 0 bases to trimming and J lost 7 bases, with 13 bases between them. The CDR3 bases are TGCGCCAGCAGCTTGGTCCGGGAAAACGGTGAAGCTTTCTTT. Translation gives CASSLVRENGEAFF. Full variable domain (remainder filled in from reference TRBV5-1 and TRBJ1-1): KAGVTQTPRYLIKTRGQQVTLSCSPISGHRSVSWYQQTPGQGLQFLFEYFSETQRNKGNFPGRFSGRQFSNSRSEMNVSTLELGDSALYLCASSLVRENGEAFFGQGTRLTVV.

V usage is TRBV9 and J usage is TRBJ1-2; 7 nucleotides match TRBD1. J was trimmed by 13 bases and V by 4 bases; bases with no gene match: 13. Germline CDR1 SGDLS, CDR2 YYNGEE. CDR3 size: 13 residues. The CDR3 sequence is CASSPRQGGFITF. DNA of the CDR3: TGTGCCAGCAGCCCCCGACAGGGAGGTTTTATCACCTTC.

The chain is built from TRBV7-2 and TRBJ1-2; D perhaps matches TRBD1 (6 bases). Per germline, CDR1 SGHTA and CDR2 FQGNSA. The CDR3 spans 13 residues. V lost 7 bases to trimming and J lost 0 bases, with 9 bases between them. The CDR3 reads CASTGQPNYGYTF. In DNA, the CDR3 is TGTGCCAGCACAGGACAGCCTAACTATGGCTACACCTTC.

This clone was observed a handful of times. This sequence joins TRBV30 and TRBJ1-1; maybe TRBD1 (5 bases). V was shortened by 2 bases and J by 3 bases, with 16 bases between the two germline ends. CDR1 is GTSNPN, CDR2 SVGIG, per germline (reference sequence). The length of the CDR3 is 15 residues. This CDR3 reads CAWSPIQGVDTEAFF. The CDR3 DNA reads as TGTGCCTGGAGTCCTATCCAGGGTGTAGACACTGAAGCTTTCTTT.

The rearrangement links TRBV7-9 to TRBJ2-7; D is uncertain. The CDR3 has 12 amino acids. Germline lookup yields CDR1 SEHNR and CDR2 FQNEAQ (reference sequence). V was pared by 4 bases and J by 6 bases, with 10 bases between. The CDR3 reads CASSYERSEQYF. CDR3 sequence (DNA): TGTGCCAGCAGCTACGAGCGAAGCGAGCAGTACTTC.

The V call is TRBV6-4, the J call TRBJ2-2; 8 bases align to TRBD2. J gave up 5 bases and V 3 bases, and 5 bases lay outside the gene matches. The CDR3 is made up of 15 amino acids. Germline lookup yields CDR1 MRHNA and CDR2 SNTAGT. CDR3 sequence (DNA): TGTGCCAGCAGTGAGCGAGCGGGAGATACCGGGGAGCTGTTTTTT. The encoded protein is CASSERAGDTGELFF.

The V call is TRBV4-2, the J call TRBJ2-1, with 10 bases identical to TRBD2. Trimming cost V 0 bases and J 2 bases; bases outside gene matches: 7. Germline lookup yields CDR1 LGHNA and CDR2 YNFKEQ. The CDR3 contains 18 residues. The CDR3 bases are TGTGCCAGCAGCCAAGATCTGGGGGGGACTAGCGCCTACAATGAGCAGTTCTTC. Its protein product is CASSQDLGGTSAYNEQFF.

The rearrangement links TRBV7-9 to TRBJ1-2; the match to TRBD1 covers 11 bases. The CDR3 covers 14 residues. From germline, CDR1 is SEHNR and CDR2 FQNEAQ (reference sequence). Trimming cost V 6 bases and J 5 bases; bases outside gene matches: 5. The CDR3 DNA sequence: TGTGCCAGCAGTTTCGGACAGGGGGCATATGGCTACACCTTC. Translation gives CASSFGQGAYGYTF.

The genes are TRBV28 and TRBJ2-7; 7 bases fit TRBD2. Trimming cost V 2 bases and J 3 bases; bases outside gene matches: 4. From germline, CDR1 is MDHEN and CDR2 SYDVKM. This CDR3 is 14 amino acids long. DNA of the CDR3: TGTGCCAGCAGTTTAAGCGGGACCGACTACGAGCAGTACTTC. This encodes CASSLSGTDYEQYF.

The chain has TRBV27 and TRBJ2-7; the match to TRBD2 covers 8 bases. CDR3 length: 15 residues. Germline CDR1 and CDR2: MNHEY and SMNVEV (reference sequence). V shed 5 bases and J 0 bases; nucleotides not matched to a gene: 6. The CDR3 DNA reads TGTGCCAGCAGTCCGGTAGCGGGGAGCTCCTACGAGCAGTACTTC. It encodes CASSPVAGSSYEQYF.

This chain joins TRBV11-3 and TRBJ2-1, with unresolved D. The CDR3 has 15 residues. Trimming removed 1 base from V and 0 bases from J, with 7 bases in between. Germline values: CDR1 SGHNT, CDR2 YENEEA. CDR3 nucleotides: TGTGCCAGCAGCTTAGTCGCCAGCTCCTACAATGAGCAGTTCTTC. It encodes CASSLVASSYNEQFF. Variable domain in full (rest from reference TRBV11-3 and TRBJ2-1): EAGVVQSPRYKIIEKKQPVAFWCNPISGHNTLYWYLQNLGQGPELLIRYENEEAVDDSQLPKDRFSAERLKGVDSTLKIQPAELGDSAVYLCASSLVASSYNEQFFGPGTRLTVL.

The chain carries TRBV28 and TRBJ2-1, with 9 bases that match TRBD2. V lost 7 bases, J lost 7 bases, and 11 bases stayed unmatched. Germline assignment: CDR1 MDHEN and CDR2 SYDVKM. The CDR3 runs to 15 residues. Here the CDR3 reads CASTTETSGRNEQFF. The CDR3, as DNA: TGTGCCAGCACCACGGAGACTAGCGGCCGAAATGAGCAGTTCTTC.

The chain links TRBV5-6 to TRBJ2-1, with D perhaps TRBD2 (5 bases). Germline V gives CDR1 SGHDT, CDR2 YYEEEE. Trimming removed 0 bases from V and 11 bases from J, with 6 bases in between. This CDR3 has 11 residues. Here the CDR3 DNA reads TGTGCCAGCAGCTTGGGGGAGAAGCAGTTCTTC. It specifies CASSLGEKQFF.

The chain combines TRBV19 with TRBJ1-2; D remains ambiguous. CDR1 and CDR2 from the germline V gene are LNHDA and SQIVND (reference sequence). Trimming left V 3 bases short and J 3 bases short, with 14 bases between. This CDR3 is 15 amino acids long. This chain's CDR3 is CASSIGIFGDYGYTF. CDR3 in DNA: TGTGCCAGTAGTATCGGGATCTTCGGTGACTATGGCTACACCTTC.